A single TCR beta chain is shown here with its context. Here immunoSEQ multiplex PCR was the method, and the copy in TCRdb shows in-frame clones only, minus some. The sample lists about 68,000 clones, about nine tenths seen once, with approximately 2.1% in the top ten. Patients were ruled out by autoimmune disease history or systemic immunosuppression. The data are from a study of OX40 agonist ivuxolimab in advanced cancers. Study in general: Dose-escalation patients' cancers were hepatocellular carcinoma, melanoma, renal cell or head and neck cancer. A mean age of roughly 62 years, range roughly 20 to 79, was recorded, and more than 80% were male.

The CDR3 runs 15 residues. CDR1 and CDR2 from the germline V gene are MNHEY and SVGAGI. The germline V and J ends were trimmed by 7 bases and 1 base, with 16 bases remaining between them. The sequence came from an adult with an advanced solid tumor such as melanoma, head and neck, liver or kidney cancer. This material consisted of CD4+ or CD8+ T cells sorted from blood, taken in a trial of the OX40 agonist ivuxolimab. The genes are TRBV6-5 and TRBJ1-1; D possibly corresponds to TRBD1 (5 bases). CDR3 sequence: CASTDYRRKNTEAFF. Written as DNA, the CDR3 is TGTGCCAGCACAGATTACAGGAGAAAGAACACTGAAGCTTTCTTT.